This is a list of T cell receptor beta chains from one sample in a study of T cells in Graves' hyperthyroidism and ophthalmopathy. TCRdb re-called the multiplex PCR reads through MiXCR, storing one row per CDR3 protein. Of 500,000 to 650,000 distinct CDR3 sequences in the sample, around 43% are singletons; the top ten hold about two fifths. Input material: peripheral blood or thyroid tissue (not recorded which). The receptors derive from an adult woman with Graves' disease, either hyperthyroidism or ophthalmopathy (not recorded which). Each CDR3 is given with its conserved first and last residue. Not every row has a clone size; where given, it reads once, few, many or a size class.

j_call: TRBJ2-7
clone_size: .
v_call: TRBV6-5
cdr3_aa: CASSSRVSAGWGVQYF

j_call: TRBJ1-4
clone_size: many
v_call: TRBV2
cdr3_aa: CASSRTGAVDEKLFF

j_call: TRBJ1-1
clone_size: .
v_call: TRBV10-2
cdr3_aa: CASGQVLNTEAFF

j_call: TRBJ2-2
clone_size: .
v_call: TRBV2
cdr3_aa: CASSDGQNTGELFF

j_call: TRBJ1-1
clone_size: .
v_call: TRBV15
cdr3_aa: CATSSVGQGRTEAFF

j_call: TRBJ2-5
clone_size: .
v_call: TRBV6-6
cdr3_aa: CASSSGQGASPPETQYF

j_call: TRBJ1-5
clone_size: few
v_call: TRBV27
cdr3_aa: CASSLIGQGMDQPQHF

j_call: TRBJ1-4
clone_size: many
v_call: TRBV4-1
cdr3_aa: CASSQEGEKLFF

j_call: TRBJ1-5
clone_size: .
v_call: TRBV20-1
cdr3_aa: CSAFHRTGSNQPQHF

j_call: TRBJ1-2
clone_size: few
v_call: TRBV15
cdr3_aa: CATSRKLGPQLHNYGYTF

j_call: TRBJ1-2
clone_size: .
v_call: TRBV2
cdr3_aa: CASSDRGNGYTF

j_call: TRBJ1-6
clone_size: many
v_call: TRBV20-1
cdr3_aa: CSAAGSSYNSPLHF

j_call: TRBJ2-5
clone_size: many
v_call: TRBV10-3
cdr3_aa: CAISRPGETQYF

j_call: TRBJ2-2
clone_size: .
v_call: TRBV7-9
cdr3_aa: CAGSLAGRANTGELFF

j_call: TRBJ2-6
clone_size: many
v_call: TRBV19
cdr3_aa: CASIDRAGANVLTF

j_call: TRBJ2-5
clone_size: many
v_call: TRBV7-2
cdr3_aa: CASSFIVGEAETQYF

j_call: TRBJ1-1
clone_size: .
v_call: TRBV19
cdr3_aa: CASSMVDRGGGNTEAFF